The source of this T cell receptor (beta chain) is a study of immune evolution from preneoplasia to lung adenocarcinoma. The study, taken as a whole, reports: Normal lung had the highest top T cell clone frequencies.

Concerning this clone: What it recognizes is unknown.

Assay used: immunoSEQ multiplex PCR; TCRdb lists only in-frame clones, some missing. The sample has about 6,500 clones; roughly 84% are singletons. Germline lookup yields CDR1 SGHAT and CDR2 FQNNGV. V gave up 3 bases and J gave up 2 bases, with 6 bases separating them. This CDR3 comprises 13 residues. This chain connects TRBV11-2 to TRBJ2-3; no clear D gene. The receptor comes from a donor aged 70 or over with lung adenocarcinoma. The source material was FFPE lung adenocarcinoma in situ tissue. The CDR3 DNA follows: TGTGCCAGCAGCTTTCAAATCACAGATACGCAGTATTTT. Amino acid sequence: CASSFQITDTQYF.